This TCR beta chain came from a study of graft-versus-host responses after intestinal transplantation. The CDR3 extends over 16 amino acids. The V gene's germline CDR1 is MNHEY and CDR2 SVGAGI. With 0 bases removed from V and 0 bases from J, the gap between germline ends came to 9 bases. The table came from immunoSEQ multiplex PCR; TCRdb's copy has only in-frame clones and leaves some out. The sample contains 84,000 or so clones, about four fifths of which appear only once. Points on this clone: The antigen remains undetermined.

The sequenced sample was unstimulated CD4+ T cells sorted from spleen or lymph node cells, obtained before intestinal transplant. The TCR comes from a human donor who received an intestinal transplant. The chain couples TRBV6-5 to TRBJ1-3, with D tentatively TRBD1 (5 bases). The CDR3 loop is CASSYSGGSSGNTIYF. The CDR3 DNA follows: TGTGCCAGCAGTTACTCGGGGGGAAGCTCTGGAAACACCATATATTTT.